This entry describes one TCR beta chain. This specimen comes from a study of blood T cell repertoires in COVID-19. With 6 bases removed from V and 6 bases from J, the gap between germline ends came to 20 bases. There are 15 residues in the CDR3. Germline V gene data show CDR1 as MDHEN and CDR2 as SYDVKM. Clones were read by immunoSEQ multiplex PCR, and TCRdb kept only the in-frame ones, dropping some. The sample has a few hundred thousand clones, about 92% seen once; the top ten hold about 18%. This sequence originates from a young woman who had recovered from COVID-19. The chain has TRBV28 and TRBJ1-2; D unresolved. The sequenced sample consisted of PBMCs or T cells enriched from blood (not recorded which). The CDR3 DNA follows: TGTGCCAGCAGGAAAACCGGGGTCATAATCAATGGCTACACCTTC. This gives the protein CASRKTGVIINGYTF.